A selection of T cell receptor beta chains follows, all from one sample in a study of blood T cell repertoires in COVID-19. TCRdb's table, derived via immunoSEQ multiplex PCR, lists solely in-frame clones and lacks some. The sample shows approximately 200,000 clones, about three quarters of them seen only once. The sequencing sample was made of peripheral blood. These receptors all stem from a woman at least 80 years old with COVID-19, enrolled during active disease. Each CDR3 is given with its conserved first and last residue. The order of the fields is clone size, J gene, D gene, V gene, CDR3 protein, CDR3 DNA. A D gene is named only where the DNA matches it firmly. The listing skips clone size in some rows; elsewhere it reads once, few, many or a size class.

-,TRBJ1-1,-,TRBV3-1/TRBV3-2,CASSQRAGRGTEAFF,TGTGCCAGCAGCCAAAGAGCGGGGCGCGGCACTGAAGCTTTCTTT
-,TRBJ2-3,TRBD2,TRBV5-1,CASSVGTTRTDTQYF,TGCGCCAGCAGCGTCGGGACTACTCGCACAGATACGCAGTATTTT
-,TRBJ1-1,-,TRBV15,CATSMLLDGTEAFF,TGTGCCACCAGCATGTTGCTAGATGGGACTGAAGCTTTCTTT
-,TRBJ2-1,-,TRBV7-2,CASSLRPPTNPYNEQFF,TGTGCCAGCAGCTTACGTCCCCCTACGAACCCTTACAATGAGCAGTTCTTC
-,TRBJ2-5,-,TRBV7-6,CASSSAGGGRETQYF,TGTGCCAGCAGCTCCGCGGGCGGGGGCCGAGAGACCCAGTACTTC
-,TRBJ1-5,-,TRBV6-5,CASTPWQGNQPQHF,TGTGCCAGCACCCCGTGGCAGGGCAATCAGCCCCAGCATTTT
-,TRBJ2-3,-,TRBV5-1,CASSLAKGHTDTQYF,TGCGCCAGCAGCTTGGCGAAGGGGCACACAGATACGCAGTATTTT
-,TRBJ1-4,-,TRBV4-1,CASSPKLREKLFF,TGCGCCAGCAGCCCGAAGCTCAGGGAAAAACTGTTTTTT
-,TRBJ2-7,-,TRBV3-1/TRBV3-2,CASSHYRAEQYF,TGTGCCAGCAGCCACTACAGGGCCGAGCAGTACTTC
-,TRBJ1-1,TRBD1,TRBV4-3,CASSQYQGAVGEAFF,TGCGCCAGCAGCCAATACCAGGGGGCGGTAGGGGAAGCTTTCTTT
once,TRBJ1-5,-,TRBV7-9,CASSLKGNQPQHF,TGTGCCAGCAGCTTAAAGGGGAATCAACCCCAGCATTTT
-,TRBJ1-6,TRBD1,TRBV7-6,CASSAGTENSPLHF,TGTGCCAGCAGCGCCGGGACAGAGAATTCACCCCTCCACTTT
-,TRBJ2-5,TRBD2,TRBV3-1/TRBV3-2,CASSQDPAGDQETQYF,TGTGCCAGCAGCCAAGATCCAGCGGGAGACCAAGAGACCCAGTACTTC
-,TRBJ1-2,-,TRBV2,CASSRIRTWGYGYTF,TGTGCCAGCAGTCGAATCAGGACTTGGGGATATGGCTACACCTTC
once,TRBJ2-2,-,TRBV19,CASSIRMSTGELFF,TGTGCCAGTAGTATCCGAATGAGCACCGGGGAGCTGTTTTTT
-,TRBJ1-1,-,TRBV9,CASSDLTGGGTEAFF,TGTGCCAGCAGCGATTTGACAGGTGGGGGCACTGAAGCTTTCTTT
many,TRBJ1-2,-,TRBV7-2,CASSAGSGGYTF,TGTGCCAGCAGCGCGGGATCGGGTGGCTACACCTTC
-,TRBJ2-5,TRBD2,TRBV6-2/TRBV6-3,CASSPGLGLPTETQYF,TGTGCCAGCAGCCCTGGACTAGGTCTCCCCACGGAGACCCAGTACTTC
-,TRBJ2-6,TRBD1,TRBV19,CASSETGISSGANVLTF,TGTGCCAGTAGTGAGACAGGGATCAGCTCTGGGGCCAACGTCCTGACTTTC
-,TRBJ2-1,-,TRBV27,CASTSTVGEQFF,TGTGCCAGCACCTCTACGGTCGGTGAGCAGTTCTTC
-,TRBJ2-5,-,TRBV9,CASSVAYQETQYF,TGTGCCAGCAGCGTAGCCTACCAAGAGACCCAGTACTTC
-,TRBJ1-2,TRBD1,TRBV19,CASSIGPQGALTNGYTF,TGTGCCAGTAGTATAGGCCCCCAGGGGGCATTAACAAATGGCTACACCTTC
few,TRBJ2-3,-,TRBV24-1,CATSDPGSRGGTDTQYF,TGTGCCACCAGTGACCCCGGGTCTCGCGGAGGGACAGATACGCAGTATTTT
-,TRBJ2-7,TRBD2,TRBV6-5,CASRGTTYYEQYF,TGTGCCAGCAGAGGGACTACCTACTACGAGCAGTACTTC
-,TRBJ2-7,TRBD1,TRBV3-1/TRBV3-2,CASSQDRDVLSYEQYF,TGTGCCAGCAGCCAGGACAGGGATGTTCTCTCCTACGAGCAGTACTTC
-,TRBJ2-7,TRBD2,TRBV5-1,CASSLAVASGDEQYF,TGCGCCAGCAGCTTGGCCGTCGCTAGCGGTGACGAGCAGTACTTC
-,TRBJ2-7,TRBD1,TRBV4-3,CASSRDRYYEQYF,TGCGCCAGCAGCCGGGACAGATACTACGAGCAGTACTTC
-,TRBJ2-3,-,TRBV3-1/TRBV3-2,CASSHLAGTDTQYF,TGTGCCAGCAGCCACCTTGCGGGCACAGATACGCAGTATTTT
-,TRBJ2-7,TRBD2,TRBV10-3,CAISDHGTSGEQYF,TGTGCCATCAGTGACCACGGGACTAGCGGCGAGCAGTACTTC
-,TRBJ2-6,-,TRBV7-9,CASTGYRVKALSGANVLTF,TGTGCCAGCACCGGATACAGGGTAAAAGCTCTATCTGGGGCCAACGTCCTGACTTTC
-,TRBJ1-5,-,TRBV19,CASSISGVGNQPQHF,TGTGCCAGTAGTATCAGCGGGGTTGGCAATCAGCCCCAGCATTTT
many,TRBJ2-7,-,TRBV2,CASSDPGEEYEQYF,TGTGCCAGCAGTGATCCCGGGGAGGAGTACGAGCAGTACTTC
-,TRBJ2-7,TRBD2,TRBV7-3,CASSLSGGSYEQYF,TGTGCCAGCAGCTTGAGCGGGGGTTCCTACGAGCAGTACTTC
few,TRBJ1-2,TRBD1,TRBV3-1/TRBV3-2,CASSQEGGRVGYTF,TGTGCCAGCAGCCAAGAAGGGGGCCGGGTGGGCTACACCTTC
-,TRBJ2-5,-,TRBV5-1,CASSLGGQRTSETQYF,TGCGCCAGCAGCTTGGGCGGACAGAGGACTTCAGAGACCCAGTACTTC
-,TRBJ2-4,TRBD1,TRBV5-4,CASSSDRGNIQYF,TGTGCCAGCAGCTCGGACAGGGGTAACATTCAGTACTTC
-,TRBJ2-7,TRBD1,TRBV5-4,CASSAGQGTGEQYF,TGTGCCAGCAGCGCTGGACAGGGTACCGGCGAGCAGTACTTC
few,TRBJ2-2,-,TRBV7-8,CASSSSGTGVFGELFF,TGTGCCAGCAGCTCTAGCGGGACAGGGGTGTTCGGGGAGCTGTTTTTT
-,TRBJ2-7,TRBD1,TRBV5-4,CASSWRGQGNYEQYF,TGTGCCAGCAGCTGGAGGGGACAGGGAAACTACGAGCAGTACTTC
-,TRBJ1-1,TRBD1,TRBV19,CASSTRDRGLEAFF,TGTGCCAGTAGTACCCGGGACAGGGGGCTAGAAGCTTTCTTT
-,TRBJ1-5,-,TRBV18,CASSPGGGNQPQHF,TGTGCCAGCTCACCGGGGGGGGGCAATCAGCCCCAGCATTTT
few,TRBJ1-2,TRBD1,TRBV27,CASSTGDRLNYGYTF,TGTGCCAGCAGTACCGGGGACAGGTTAAACTATGGCTACACCTTC
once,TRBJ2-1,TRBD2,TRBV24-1,CATRGSGGAGEQFF,TGTGCCACCAGGGGTAGCGGGGGGGCAGGTGAGCAGTTCTTC
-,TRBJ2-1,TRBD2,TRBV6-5,CASSRGGTEQFF,TGTGCCAGCAGCCGGGGGGGCACTGAGCAGTTCTTC
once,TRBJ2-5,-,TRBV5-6,CASSLGGPGTQYF,TGTGCCAGCAGCTTGGGCGGGCCGGGGACCCAGTACTTC
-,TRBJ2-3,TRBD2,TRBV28,CASCWTSVPDTQYF,TGTGCCAGCTGCTGGACTAGCGTACCAGATACGCAGTATTTT
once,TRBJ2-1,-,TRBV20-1,CSASYGGYNEQFF,TGCAGTGCTAGTTACGGAGGCTACAATGAGCAGTTCTTC
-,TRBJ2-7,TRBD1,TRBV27,CASSLSRQGAYEQYF,TGTGCCAGCAGTTTATCACGACAGGGGGCCTACGAGCAGTACTTC
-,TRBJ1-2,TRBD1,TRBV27,CASKTGGGYTF,TGTGCCAGCAAAACAGGGGGTGGCTACACCTTC
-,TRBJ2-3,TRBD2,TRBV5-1,CASSAHRTSGYTDTQYF,TGCGCCAGCAGCGCTCACCGGACTAGCGGGTACACAGATACGCAGTATTTT
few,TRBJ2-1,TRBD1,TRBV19,CASSVFWDRAFYNEQFF,TGTGCCAGTAGTGTTTTTTGGGACAGGGCTTTCTACAATGAGCAGTTCTTC
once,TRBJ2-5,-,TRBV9,CASSVDQGILQETQYF,TGTGCCAGCAGCGTAGATCAGGGGATTCTCCAAGAGACCCAGTACTTC
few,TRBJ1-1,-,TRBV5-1,CASSRGTGRTEAFF,TGCGCCAGCAGCCGAGGGACCGGGAGGACTGAAGCTTTCTTT
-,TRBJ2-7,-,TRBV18,CASSPTGRGGYEQYF,TGTGCCAGCTCACCAACAGGGAGGGGAGGCTACGAGCAGTACTTC
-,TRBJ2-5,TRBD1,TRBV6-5,CASSLSGGRQETQYF,TGTGCCAGCAGTCTTTCAGGGGGCCGTCAGGAGACCCAGTACTTC
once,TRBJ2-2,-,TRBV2,CASRAGVQTGELFF,TGTGCCAGCAGGGCAGGGGTTCAGACCGGGGAGCTGTTTTTT
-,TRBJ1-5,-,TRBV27,CASSLGGGLPNQPQHF,TGTGCCAGCAGTTTAGGGGGGGGCCTACCCAATCAGCCCCAGCATTTT